The present entry profiles one T cell receptor (beta chain) with its context. Residents of 24 US areas, aged roughly 18 to 90 years, made up the participants. V lost 7 bases to trimming and J lost 4 bases; unmatched junction nucleotides: 11. The germline CDR1 and CDR2 sequences are LNHDA and SQIVND (reference sequence). This CDR3 spans 15 amino acids. This specimen belongs to a study of blood T cell repertoires in COVID-19. How the authors handled the data: Estimation of nucleated cell counts relied on the amplification of reference gene primers. The protocol was immunoSEQ multiplex PCR, while the TCRdb copy is restricted to in-frame clones and leaves out a portion. V, J and clone size are taken as reported in that table, and D and trimming were inferred from the DNA itself. Of 310,000 or so clones in the sample, about 91% were seen once.

Sequenced: PBMCs or T cells enriched from blood (not recorded which). The receptor's source is a woman aged 18-35 years who had recovered from COVID-19. V gene TRBV19 combines with J gene TRBJ1-1, with 8 bases that match TRBD1. CDR3 nucleotide sequence: TGTGCCAGTACGAAACAGGGGGGCCCCCTCACTGAAGCTTTCTTT. The encoded protein is CASTKQGGPLTEAFF.